The 11 T cell receptor beta chains below were found in one sample sequenced in a study of T cells in Graves' hyperthyroidism and ophthalmopathy. RNA transcripts served as the template for amplifying TCR beta CDR3 regions. The TCR CDR3 was amplified in a first-round RT-PCR using the HTBI primer set. Each CDR3 protein is one row after TCRdb ran MiXCR on the multiplex PCR reads. The sample contains nearly 250,000 distinct CDR3 sequences, 24% of which appear only once. Sequences were obtained from blood. These receptors were obtained from a woman in her forties with Graves' ophthalmopathy.

This clonotype was seen repeatedly, ten times or more. The chain has TRBV11-2 and TRBJ2-7, with 7 bases fitting TRBD1. Trimming cost V 5 bases and J 5 bases; bases outside gene matches: 3. The CDR3 covers 12 residues. The germline CDR1 and CDR2 sequences are SGHAT and FQNNGV. CDR3 coding DNA: TGTGCCAGCAGCCGACAGGGCCACGAGCAGTACTTC. Protein product: CASSRQGHEQYF.

This chain links TRBV6-1 with TRBJ1-5, with 9 nucleotides matching TRBD1. The CDR3 consists of 15 residues. J was trimmed by 4 bases and V by 6 bases; bases with no gene match: 7. Germline assignment: CDR1 MNHNS and CDR2 SASEGT. The CDR3 DNA is TGTGCCAGCAGATCTGGACAGGGGAGTAATCAGCCCCAGCATTTT. This sequence encodes CASRSGQGSNQPQHF.

There are many counts of this clonotype. The CDR3 sequence: CASSYGDRGLAKNIQYF. The CDR3 nucleotides read TGTGCCAGCAGTTACGGAGACAGAGGCCTAGCCAAAAACATTCAGTACTTC. The V call is TRBV6-5, the J call TRBJ2-4; possibly TRBD1 for D (5 bases). The germline gives CDR1 MNHEY, CDR2 SVGAGI. The CDR3 runs 17 residues. The ends were cut back, 2 bases at V and 0 bases at J, with 14 bases in the middle.

The gene calls are TRBV20-1 and TRBJ2-7; D possibly uses TRBD1 or TRBD2 (5 bases each). Trimming pared 0 bases from V and 3 bases from J, leaving 12 bases between. The V gene's germline CDR1 is DFQATT and CDR2 SNEGSKA (reference sequence). The CDR3 is 14 residues long. The CDR3 sequence: CSARDQGESYEQYF. CDR3 DNA sequence: TGCAGTGCTAGAGATCAGGGAGAGAGCTACGAGCAGTACTTC.

The rearrangement links TRBV10-3 to TRBJ1-2; D may be TRBD1 (5 bases). CDR1 and CDR2 (germline): ENHRY, SYGVKD. With 0 bases removed from V and 5 bases from J, the gap between germline ends came to 10 bases. The CDR3 has 14 amino acids. The CDR3 DNA reads TGTGCCATCAGTGAGTCTGGCAGGGAGTATGGCTACACCTTC. Translation gives CAISESGREYGYTF.

In its sample, this clonotype was seen many times. DNA for the CDR3: TGTGCCAGCAGTTTGGGGGTGGGGGTTACGGGGACTGAAGCTTTCTTT. It yields the protein CASSLGVGVTGTEAFF. V usage is TRBV12-3 or TRBV12-4 and J usage is TRBJ1-1, with D maybe TRBD1 (5 bases). V shed 3 bases and J shed 5 bases, with 19 bases lying between them. The CDR3 is 16 amino acids.

At least ten counts were recorded for this clonotype. It may be a read error: a sequence one base away is much more abundant. The chain combines TRBV7-3 with TRBJ1-1; unclear D gene. Per the germline V gene, CDR1 is SGHTA and CDR2 is FQGTGA. The CDR3 is made up of 13 amino acids. The CDR3 bases are TGTGCCAGCGGCTTATTATGGAACACTGAAGCTTTCTTT. Encoded protein: CASGLLWNTEAFF.

The table lists this clonotype with a few counts. J is TRBJ2-2 and V is TRBV9, with D tentatively TRBD1 or TRBD2 (5 bases each). V lost 0 bases and J lost 3, with 12 bases in between. The length of the CDR3 is 16 residues. Germline CDR1 and CDR2: SGDLS and YYNGEE. As DNA, the CDR3 is TGTGCCAGCAGCGTAGATTCGGGACGGTACACCGGGGAGCTGTTTTTT. Translating gives CASSVDSGRYTGELFF.

This clonotype came up many times. This chain uses TRBV6-1 with TRBJ1-1; TRBD1 might be the D (5 bases). Germline CDR1 and CDR2: MNHNS and SASEGT. The CDR3 loop spans 13 amino acids. V dropped 11 bases and J dropped 3 bases, with 16 bases sitting between them. This CDR3 reads CACCRDQDTEAFF. CDR3 bases: TGTGCCTGCTGCCGGGACCAAGACACTGAAGCTTTCTTT.

This clonotype was counted only a few times. The chain combines TRBV6-1 with TRBJ1-1, with no clear D. Trimming took off 9 bases at V and 4 bases at J, with 18 bases between the two ends. The germline CDR1 and CDR2 sequences are MNHNS and SASEGT. The CDR3 sequence is 14 residues long. The DNA for the CDR3 is TGTGCCAGTGTGCCTCAGAGCCTAGGCACTGAAGCTTTCTTT. Translating it yields CASVPQSLGTEAFF.

This chain links TRBV11-2 with TRBJ2-7, with D hard to call. Per germline, CDR1 SGHAT and CDR2 FQNNGV. V was shortened by 0 bases and J by 0 bases, with 6 bases between the two germline ends. CDR3 length: 14 amino acids. The CDR3 DNA reads as TGTGCCAGCAGCTTAGAATACAACTCCTACGAGCAGTACTTC. It encodes CASSLEYNSYEQYF.